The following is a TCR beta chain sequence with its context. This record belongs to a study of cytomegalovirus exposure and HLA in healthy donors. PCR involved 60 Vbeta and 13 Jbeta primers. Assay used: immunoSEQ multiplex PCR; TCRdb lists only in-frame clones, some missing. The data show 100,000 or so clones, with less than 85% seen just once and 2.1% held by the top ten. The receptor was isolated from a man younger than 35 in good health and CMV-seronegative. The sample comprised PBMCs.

Here the CDR3 reads CAAYGQGRDYGYTF. CDR3 nucleotide sequence: TGTGCCGCCTACGGGCAGGGCAGGGACTATGGCTACACCTTC. This sequence joins TRBV19 and TRBJ1-2, with a weak D call TRBD1 (5 bases). Trimming stripped 11 bases from V and 3 bases from J, with 19 bases between. The CDR3 is 14 residues long. Per germline, CDR1 LNHDA and CDR2 SQIVND (reference sequence).